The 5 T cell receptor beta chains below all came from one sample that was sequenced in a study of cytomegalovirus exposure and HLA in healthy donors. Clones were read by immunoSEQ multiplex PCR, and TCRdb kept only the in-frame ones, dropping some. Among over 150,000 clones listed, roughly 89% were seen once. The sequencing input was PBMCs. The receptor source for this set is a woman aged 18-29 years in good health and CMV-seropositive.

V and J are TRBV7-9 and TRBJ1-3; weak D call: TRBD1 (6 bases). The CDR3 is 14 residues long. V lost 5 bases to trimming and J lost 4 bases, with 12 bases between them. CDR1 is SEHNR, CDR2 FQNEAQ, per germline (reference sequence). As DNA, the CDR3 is TGTGCCAGCAGCCCGTTGGGGGCCGGAAACACCATATATTTT. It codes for CASSPLGAGNTIYF.

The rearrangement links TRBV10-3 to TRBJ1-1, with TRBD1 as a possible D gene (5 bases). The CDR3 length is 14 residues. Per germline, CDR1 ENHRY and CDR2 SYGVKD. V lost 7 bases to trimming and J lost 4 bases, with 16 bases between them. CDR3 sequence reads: CAITSGGAGTEAFF. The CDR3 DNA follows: TGTGCCATCACCTCCGGAGGGGCAGGCACTGAAGCTTTCTTT.

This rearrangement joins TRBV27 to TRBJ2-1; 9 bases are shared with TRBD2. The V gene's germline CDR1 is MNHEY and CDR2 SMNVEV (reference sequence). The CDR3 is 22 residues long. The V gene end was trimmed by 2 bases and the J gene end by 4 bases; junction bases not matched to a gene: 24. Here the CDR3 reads CASSLKLSIVSAGREGYNEQFF. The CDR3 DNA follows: TGTGCCAGCAGTTTAAAACTCAGTATCGTGTCGGCTGGGCGGGAGGGATACAATGAGCAGTTCTTC.

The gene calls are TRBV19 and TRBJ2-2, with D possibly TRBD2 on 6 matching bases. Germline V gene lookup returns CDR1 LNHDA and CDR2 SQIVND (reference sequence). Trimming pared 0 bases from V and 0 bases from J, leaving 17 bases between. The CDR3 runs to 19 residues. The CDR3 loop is CASSIDLRRAWANTGELFF. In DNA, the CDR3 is TGTGCCAGTAGTATAGATCTTCGGAGGGCGTGGGCGAACACCGGGGAGCTGTTTTTT.

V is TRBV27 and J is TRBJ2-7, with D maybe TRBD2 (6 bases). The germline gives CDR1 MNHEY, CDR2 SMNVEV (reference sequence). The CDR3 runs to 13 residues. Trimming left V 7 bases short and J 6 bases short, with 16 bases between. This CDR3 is CASKASAGSEQYF. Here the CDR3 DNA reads TGTGCCAGCAAGGCTAGCGCGGGTTCCGAGCAGTACTTC.